Listed below are T cell receptor beta chains from one sample, sequenced in a study of blood T cell repertoires in COVID-19. Assay: immunoSEQ multiplex PCR; the TCRdb copy retains only in-frame clones and omits some. The table includes about 24,000 clones, roughly 94% detected once. Material for sequencing was peripheral blood. These receptors all come from a man aged 65 to 85 with active COVID-19. Each CDR3 is given with its conserved first and last residue. D genes are given only for firm matches. The size of a clone is reported for some rows only, either as once, few or many, or as a class for expanded clones.

clone size	V gene	J gene	D gene	CDR3 protein	CDR3 DNA
NA	TRBV27	TRBJ1-1	NA	CATYRDRIKNTEAFF	TGTGCCACGTACAGGGACCGAATCAAGAACACTGAAGCTTTCTTT
NA	TRBV29-1	TRBJ2-7	NA	CSVLGSTNEQYF	TGCAGCGTGCTTGGGAGTACCAACGAGCAGTACTTC
NA	TRBV4-1	TRBJ1-1	NA	CASSQESVNTEAFF	TGCGCCAGCAGCCAAGAGTCGGTGAACACTGAAGCTTTCTTT
NA	TRBV5-6	TRBJ2-2	NA	CASSFYYRVTGELFF	TGTGCCAGCAGCTTCTATTACAGGGTTACCGGGGAGCTGTTTTTT
NA	TRBV28	TRBJ1-2	TRBD1	CASSQPPGQGHGYTF	TGTGCCAGCAGTCAACCCCCGGGACAGGGTCATGGCTACACCTTC
NA	TRBV29-1	TRBJ1-6	NA	CSVQGTGLNSPLHF	TGCAGCGTTCAGGGGACGGGGTTGAATTCACCCCTCCACTTT
once	TRBV5-1	TRBJ1-6	TRBD1	CASSLDGQGASPLHF	TGCGCCAGCAGCTTGGATGGACAGGGGGCTTCACCCCTCCACTTT
NA	TRBV18	TRBJ1-5	NA	CASSLQGTPPQHF	TGTGCCAGCTCACTACAGGGCACTCCGCCCCAGCATTTT
NA	TRBV21-1	TRBJ2-5	NA	CASSSIGQQETQYF	TGTGCCAGCAGCTCAATTGGGCAGCAAGAGACCCAGTACTTC
NA	TRBV3-1/TRBV3-2	TRBJ2-2	TRBD1	CASSHAGGTGELFF	TGTGCCAGCAGCCATGCAGGGGGCACCGGGGAGCTGTTTTTT
NA	TRBV28	TRBJ2-7	NA	CASSPGDWHEQYF	TGTGCCAGCAGTCCTGGCGACTGGCACGAGCAGTACTTC
once	TRBV7-9	TRBJ1-1	NA	CASSPGALGAEAFF	TGTGCCAGCAGCCCAGGGGCCTTGGGGGCTGAAGCTTTCTTT
NA	TRBV6-5	TRBJ1-5	TRBD1	CASSSGGTGLQPQHF	TGTGCCAGCAGCTCAGGCGGGACAGGGCTTCAGCCCCAGCATTTT
NA	TRBV9	TRBJ1-2	NA	CASSAAPDGYTF	TGTGCCAGCAGCGCCGCGCCCGATGGCTACACCTTC
NA	TRBV6-2/TRBV6-3	TRBJ1-5	TRBD1	CASSSAGQGVQPQHF	TGTGCCAGCAGTTCGGCGGGACAGGGGGTTCAGCCCCAGCATTTT
NA	TRBV6-2/TRBV6-3	TRBJ2-2	TRBD2	CASSKTSANTGELFF	TGTGCCAGCAGTAAGACTAGCGCGAACACCGGGGAGCTGTTTTTT
NA	TRBV11-3	TRBJ1-1	NA	CASSEAGNEAFF	TGTGCCAGCAGTGAGGCGGGTAACGAAGCTTTCTTT
once	TRBV10-3	TRBJ2-1	TRBD1	CAISGGTGYEQFF	TGTGCCATCAGTGGCGGGACAGGCTATGAGCAGTTCTTC
NA	TRBV27	TRBJ2-2	TRBD1	CASRAQGAVKGELFF	TGTGCCAGCAGAGCTCAGGGGGCTGTTAAGGGGGAGCTGTTTTTT
once	TRBV27	TRBJ2-5	TRBD2	CASSSTSGGARETQYF	TGTGCCAGCAGTTCGACTAGCGGGGGGGCCAGGGAGACCCAGTACTTC
NA	TRBV7-3	TRBJ1-6	TRBD1	CASSLTGTGNSPLHF	TGTGCCAGCAGCTTAACCGGGACAGGGAATTCACCCCTCCACTTT
NA	TRBV7-9	TRBJ2-3	TRBD2	CASSLELANTDTQYF	TGTGCCAGCAGCTTGGAACTAGCGAACACAGATACGCAGTATTTT
NA	TRBV27	TRBJ2-7	NA	CASSLLSGGIYEQYF	TGTGCCAGCAGTTTATTGTCGGGGGGCATCTACGAGCAGTACTTC
few	TRBV27	TRBJ1-1	NA	CASRRERAPNTEAFF	TGTGCCAGCAGAAGGGAGAGGGCCCCGAACACTGAAGCTTTCTTT
NA	TRBV5-1	TRBJ1-1	NA	CASSILGGAGNTEAFF	TGCGCCAGCAGCATACTCGGGGGGGCTGGGAACACTGAAGCTTTCTTT
NA	TRBV7-2	TRBJ1-2	NA	CASSLDWGANYGYTF	TGTGCCAGCAGCTTAGATTGGGGAGCGAACTATGGCTACACCTTC
NA	TRBV11-3	TRBJ2-3	TRBD1	CASSDRGHGDTQYF	TGTGCCAGCAGCGACAGGGGGCACGGAGATACGCAGTATTTT
NA	TRBV9	TRBJ2-5	TRBD2	CASSALGTSGTQYF	TGTGCCAGCAGCGCCCTCGGGACTAGCGGGACCCAGTACTTC
NA	TRBV12-3/TRBV12-4	TRBJ2-5	NA	CASTQSETQYF	TGTGCCAGCACTCAGTCGGAGACCCAGTACTTC
NA	TRBV28	TRBJ2-5	TRBD1	CASSSTGTVQETQYF	TGTGCCAGCAGTTCAACGGGGACAGTCCAAGAGACCCAGTACTTC
NA	TRBV6-2/TRBV6-3	TRBJ1-5	TRBD1	CASSYSGGGNQPQHF	TGTGCCAGCAGTTACTCAGGGGGCGGCAATCAGCCCCAGCATTTT
NA	TRBV7-2	TRBJ2-2	TRBD2	CASRTQRLAGPTGELFF	TGTGCCAGCAGGACCCAGCGACTAGCGGGCCCCACCGGGGAGCTGTTTTTT